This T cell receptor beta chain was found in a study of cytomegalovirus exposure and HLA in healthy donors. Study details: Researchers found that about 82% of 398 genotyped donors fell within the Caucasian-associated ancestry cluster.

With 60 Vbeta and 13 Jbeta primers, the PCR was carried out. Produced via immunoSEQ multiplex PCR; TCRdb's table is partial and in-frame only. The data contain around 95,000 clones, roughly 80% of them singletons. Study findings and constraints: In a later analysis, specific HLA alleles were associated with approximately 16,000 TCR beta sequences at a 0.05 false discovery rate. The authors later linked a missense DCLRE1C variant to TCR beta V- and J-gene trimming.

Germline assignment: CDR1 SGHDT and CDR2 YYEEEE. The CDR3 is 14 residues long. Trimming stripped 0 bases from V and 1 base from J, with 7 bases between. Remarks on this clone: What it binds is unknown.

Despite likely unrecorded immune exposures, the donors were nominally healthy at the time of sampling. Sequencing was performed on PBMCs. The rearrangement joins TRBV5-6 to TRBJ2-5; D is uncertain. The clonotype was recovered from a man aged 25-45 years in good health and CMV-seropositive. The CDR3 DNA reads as TGTGCCAGCAGCTTGGCCGGGTCCCAAGAGACCCAGTACTTC. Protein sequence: CASSLAGSQETQYF.